Below are 10 T cell receptor beta chains sequenced from a single sample in a study of blood T cell repertoires in COVID-19. The table came from immunoSEQ multiplex PCR; TCRdb's copy has only in-frame clones and leaves some out. The data show under 50,000 clones, 90% seen once. The sample consisted of peripheral blood. These receptors all stem from a man aged 70 or older with active COVID-19.

This chain joins TRBV7-6 and TRBJ1-3, with D hard to call. The germline gives CDR1 SGHVS, CDR2 FNYEAQ. The CDR3 spans 15 residues. Deletions cut 2 bases from V and 2 bases from J, with 10 bases between. DNA of the CDR3: TGTGCCAGCAGCTTATGGCCCCCCCCTGGAAACACCATATATTTT. Its protein is CASSLWPPPGNTIYF.

This chain connects TRBV11-1 to TRBJ2-5, with 9 bases fitting TRBD1. Trimming took 1 base from V and 0 from J; bases not matched to a gene: 3. The CDR3 runs to 16 residues. Germline V gene lookup returns CDR1 SGHAT and CDR2 FQDESV (reference sequence). CDR3 residues: CASSLEGQGYQETQYF. DNA for the CDR3: TGTGCCAGCAGCTTAGAAGGACAGGGGTACCAAGAGACCCAGTACTTC.

This chain uses TRBV5-1 with TRBJ2-1; 7 bases line up with TRBD2. V shed 2 bases and J 7 bases; nucleotides not matched to a gene: 15. This CDR3 is 17 amino acids long. The germline V gene encodes CDR1 SGHRS and CDR2 YFSETQ. CDR3 nucleotides: TGCGCCAGCAGCTTACCAGCGGGACTACAACTTCAGAATGAGCAGTTCTTC. Protein: CASSLPAGLQLQNEQFF.

This chain uses TRBV19 with TRBJ2-5; 10 nucleotides match TRBD1. Losses at the gene ends were 7 bases for V and 3 bases for J; bases not matched to a gene: 11. The CDR3 is made up of 16 amino acids. Germline values: CDR1 LNHDA, CDR2 SQIVND (reference sequence). The CDR3 here is CASTMGRGTGEETQYF. DNA for the CDR3: TGTGCCAGTACTATGGGCCGGGGGACAGGGGAAGAGACCCAGTACTTC. Looking up the rest from reference TRBV19 and TRBJ2-5 gives the full variable domain: DGGITQSPKYLFRKEGQNVTLSCEQNLNHDAMYWYRQDPGQGLRLIYYSQIVNDFQKGDIAEGYSVSREKKESFPLTVTSAQKNPTAFYLCASTMGRGTGEETQYFGPGTRLLVL.

The CDR3 sequence is CASRDGGRANEQFF. The CDR3 DNA follows: TGTGCCAGCAGGGATGGAGGGAGGGCCAATGAGCAGTTCTTC. The V and J genes are TRBV6-5 and TRBJ2-1; 7 bases are a match to TRBD2. Trimming at V came to 6 bases and at J to 6 bases, leaving 8 bases not matched to a gene. There are 14 residues in the CDR3. Germline CDR1 is MNHEY and CDR2 is SVGAGI.

This sequence joins TRBV2 and TRBJ2-1, with 10 bases fitting TRBD1. This CDR3 contains 14 residues. Germline-derived CDR1 and CDR2 are SNHLY and FYNNEI. The junction had 9 bases not matched to a gene; V was cut back by 7 bases and J by 9 bases. The CDR3 DNA reads as TGTGCCAGCACTCGGGACAGGGGTGGGGGTGAGCAGTTCTTC. It codes for CASTRDRGGGEQFF.

The rearrangement joins TRBV28 to TRBJ2-6; no definite D call. The V and J ends lost 2 bases and 0 bases respectively, with 11 bases between them. The CDR3 loop spans 17 amino acids. The germline V gene has CDR1 MDHEN and CDR2 SYDVKM. The CDR3: CASSLQAIPSGANVLTF. In DNA form, the CDR3 reads TGTGCCAGCAGTTTACAGGCAATCCCCTCTGGGGCCAACGTCCTGACTTTC.

This sequence joins TRBV29-1 and TRBJ2-1, with 9 bases aligning to TRBD2. V shed 3 bases and J 7 bases; nucleotides not matched to a gene: 7. This CDR3 has 14 amino acids. The germline V gene encodes CDR1 SQVTM and CDR2 ANQGSEA. In DNA, the CDR3 is TGCAGCGTTGACGGCGGGAGGGCCCGTAATGAGCAGTTCTTC. Translation: CSVDGGRARNEQFF.

V usage is TRBV19 and J usage is TRBJ1-3, with D uncertain. Germline values: CDR1 LNHDA, CDR2 SQIVND (reference sequence). This CDR3 spans 16 amino acids. V was pared by 5 bases and J by 4 bases, with 18 bases between. In DNA form, the CDR3 reads TGTGCCAGTAGTGGACCGGGAAGGGTACGCGGAAACACCATATATTTT. Protein sequence: CASSGPGRVRGNTIYF.

The V gene is TRBV30, the J gene TRBJ2-2; unclear D gene. V was shortened by 0 bases and J by 2 bases, with 7 bases between the two germline ends. Looked up from germline, CDR1 is GTSNPN and CDR2 is SVGIG (reference sequence). The CDR3 sequence is 14 residues long. The CDR3 DNA follows: TGTGCCTGGAGTGTACTCATTAACACCGGGGAGCTGTTTTTT. Translation gives CAWSVLINTGELFF.